This TCR beta chain came from a study of blood T cell repertoires in COVID-19 (TCRdb year 2020). Regarding the research as a whole: Samples from collaborators originated in the United States, Italy and Spain and spanned both the acute and convalescent phases of COVID-19. The material from the prospective study consisted of cDNA or gDNA derived from T cells, B-cell-depleted T cells, or PBMCs. Subjects who had been exposed to COVID-19, were actively infected with it, or had recovered from it provided the deeply sampled blood TCRbeta repertoires that made up the dataset. The repertoires were made available in a free public database intended to serve as a resource for research on the immune response to SARS-CoV-2. The samples were drawn from two sources: the first 160 participants of the ongoing ImmuneRACE study, and 950 to 1,500 subjects contributed by 6 global collaborators. Sample metadata almost always included a de-identified subject ID, COVID-19 status, age in years and sex. Where available, HLA class I and class II types were taken from metadata supplied by the sample provider and were not determined by assay-based typing. Overall study outcomes, separate from this receptor: Clinical and demographic metadata were provided uncurated, with the amount varying by source and participant.

In Seattle, one collaborating source enrolled patients while the infection was active and tracked those patients longitudinally over the course of disease. Whole blood was collected in K2EDTA tubes by collaborating institutions according to the institutions' own protocols. For TCRbeta analysis, collaborator samples were shipped as frozen whole blood, as isolated PBMCs, or as DNA extracted from either sample type. About this clone: It lacks a known antigen. No clone much larger than this one lies a single base away; base qualities are absent.

TCRbeta CDR3 regions were amplified from genomic DNA using the immunoSEQ Assay, a bias-controlled multiplex PCR. On the study's bioinformatics: The number of nucleated cells in each sample was estimated by amplification of reference gene primers within the assay. Sequence reads were collapsed and filtered to measure the absolute abundance of every unique TCRbeta CDR3 rearrangement. For each sample, productive Simpson clonality was calculated as the square root of Simpson's diversity index over productive rearrangements. In TCRdb, the immuneACCESS table is reduced to in-frame sequences with V and J assigned. These tables do not hold every clone; where another copy was compared, an unresolved V gene accounts for under half, and the others remain unexplained. V, J and clone size reflect that table, while D and trimming were determined from the DNA. The sample contains 99,000 or so clones, around 88% of them found a single time. The ten largest clones capture about 2% of the sample.

From the germline V gene (reference sequence), CDR1 is SGHNT and CDR2 is YYREEE. Germline trimming: 4 bases from V, 10 bases from J; junction bases outside gene matches: 6. Its CDR3 holds 12 amino acids, cysteine through phenylalanine. CDR3 DNA is the only sequence kept; it has 36 bases, read in frame from the first base. This receptor was obtained from a man aged 50-59 years with COVID-19, enrolled during active disease. The rearrangement combines TRBV5-4 with TRBJ2-3; 7 bases in the junction line up with TRBD1. Sequencing was performed on peripheral blood. The base sequence is TGTGCCAGCAGCCCTGACAGGGCGCCGCAGTATTTT. Its protein product is CASSPDRAPQYF.